This T cell receptor beta chain is from a study of blood T cell repertoires in COVID-19. V lost 5 bases and J 4 bases, leaving 15 bases between the germline ends. The CDR3 is 14 residues long. Germline lookup yields CDR1 SGHRS and CDR2 YFSETQ. Measured with immunoSEQ multiplex PCR; TCRdb has only the in-frame clones, and not every one. The sample comprises approximately 100,000 clones, 75% to 85% of which are singletons, and roughly 25% rests with the top ten. The specimen sequenced was peripheral blood. The chain couples TRBV5-1 to TRBJ1-2, with D perhaps matching TRBD1 (5 bases). The TCR comes from a man between 65 and 85 years old with acute or convalescent COVID-19. The CDR3 coding sequence is TGCGCCAGCAGTTCGCAGGGTCCCGGCTATGGCTACACCTTC. Amino acids: CASSSQGPGYGYTF. The full variable domain, with the rest looked up from reference TRBV5-1 and TRBJ1-2, is KAGVTQTPRYLIKTRGQQVTLSCSPISGHRSVSWYQQTPGQGLQFLFEYFSETQRNKGNFPGRFSGRQFSNSRSEMNVSTLELGDSALYLCASSSQGPGYGYTFGSGTRLTVV.